The text below deals with one T cell receptor (beta chain). Sample time point: newly diagnosed GD, antithyroid drugs for less than 3 months. PBMC RNA was the source of the TCR library. From germline, CDR1 is MNHNS and CDR2 SASEGT. The CDR3 spans 13 residues. Germline trimming cut 6 bases from V and 8 bases from J; bases unmatched to any gene: 9. The sample comes from a study of regulatory T cells in long-lasting Graves disease. Construction of TCR beta libraries relied on iRepertoire HTBI primers and on Arm-PCR targeting CDR3 regions. TCRdb fed the multiplex PCR reads into MiXCR, producing one record per CDR3 protein. The top ten hold 23% of the sample, which has 420,000 or so distinct CDR3 sequences, roughly 15% seen once. These sequences were also reported in another study, on T cells in Graves' hyperthyroidism and ophthalmopathy.

The receptor comes from a woman under 30 with Graves disease. The chain combines TRBV6-1 with TRBJ1-2; 7 bases fit TRBD1. This specimen consisted of peripheral blood mononuclear cells (PBMCs), obtained at new diagnosis, from a patient treated with antithyroid drugs. The CDR3 sequence is CASSDPGGVGYTF. CDR3 nucleotides: TGTGCCAGCAGCGATCCAGGGGGGGTCGGCTACACCTTC.